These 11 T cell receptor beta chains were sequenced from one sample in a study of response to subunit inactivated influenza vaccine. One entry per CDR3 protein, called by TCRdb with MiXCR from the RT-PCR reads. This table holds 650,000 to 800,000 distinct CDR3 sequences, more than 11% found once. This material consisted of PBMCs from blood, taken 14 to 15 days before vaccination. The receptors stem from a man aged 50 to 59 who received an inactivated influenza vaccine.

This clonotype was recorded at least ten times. CDR3 sequence: CSARGRQPRSYEQYF. In nucleotides, the CDR3 is TGCAGTGCTAGGGGCCGACAGCCTCGTTCCTACGAGCAGTACTTC. The V call is TRBV20-1, the J call TRBJ2-7, with a tentative D call TRBD1 (5 bases). The length of the CDR3 is 15 residues. V dropped 3 bases and J dropped 1 base, with 16 bases sitting between them. Germline lookup yields CDR1 DFQATT and CDR2 SNEGSKA (reference sequence).

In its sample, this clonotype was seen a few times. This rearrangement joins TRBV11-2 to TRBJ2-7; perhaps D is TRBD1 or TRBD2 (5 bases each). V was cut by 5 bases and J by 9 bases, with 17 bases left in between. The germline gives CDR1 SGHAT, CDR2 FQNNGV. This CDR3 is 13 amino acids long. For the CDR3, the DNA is TGTGCCAGCAGCCCCGGGGCAGCCTCAAGGCAGTACTTC. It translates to CASSPGAASRQYF.

CDR3 DNA: TGTGCCATCAGCCAGAGTTCCTTTAGCTCCTATAATTCACCCCTCCACTTT. Translating gives CAISQSSFSSYNSPLHF. The rearrangement joins TRBV10-3 to TRBJ1-6; D unclear. V lost 6 bases and J 0 bases, leaving 15 bases between the germline ends. From germline, CDR1 is ENHRY and CDR2 SYGVKD. The CDR3 covers 17 residues.

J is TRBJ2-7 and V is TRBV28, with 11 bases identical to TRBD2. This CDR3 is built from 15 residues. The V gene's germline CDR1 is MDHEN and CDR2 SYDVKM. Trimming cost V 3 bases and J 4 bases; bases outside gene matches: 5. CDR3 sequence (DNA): TGTGCCAGCAGTTTTCTAGCGGGGGGACGTTACGAGCAGTACTTC. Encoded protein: CASSFLAGGRYEQYF.

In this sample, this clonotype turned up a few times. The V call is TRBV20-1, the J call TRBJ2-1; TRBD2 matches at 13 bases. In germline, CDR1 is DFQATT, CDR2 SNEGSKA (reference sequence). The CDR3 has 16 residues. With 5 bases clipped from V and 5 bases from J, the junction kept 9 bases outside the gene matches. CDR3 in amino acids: CSAQEGLAGWDNEQFF. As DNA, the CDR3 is TGCAGTGCTCAGGAGGGACTAGCGGGGTGGGACAATGAGCAGTTCTTC.

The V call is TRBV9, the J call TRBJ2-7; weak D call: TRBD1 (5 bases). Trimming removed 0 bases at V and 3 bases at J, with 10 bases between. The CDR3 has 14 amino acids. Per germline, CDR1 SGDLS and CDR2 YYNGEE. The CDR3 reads CASSVGPDSYEQYF. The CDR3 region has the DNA TGTGCCAGCAGCGTAGGCCCAGACAGCTACGAGCAGTACTTC.

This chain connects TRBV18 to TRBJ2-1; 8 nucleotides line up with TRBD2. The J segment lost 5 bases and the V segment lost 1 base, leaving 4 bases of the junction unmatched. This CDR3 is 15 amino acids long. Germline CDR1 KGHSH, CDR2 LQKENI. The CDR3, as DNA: TGTGCCAGCTCACCACTAGCGGGGTATAACAATGAGCAGTTCTTC. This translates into CASSPLAGYNNEQFF.

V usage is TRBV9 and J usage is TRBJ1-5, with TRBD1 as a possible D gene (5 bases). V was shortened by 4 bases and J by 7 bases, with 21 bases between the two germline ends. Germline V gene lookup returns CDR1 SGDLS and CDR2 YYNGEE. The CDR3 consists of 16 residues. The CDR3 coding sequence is TGTGCCAGCAGCAAATCGGCACAGGAGGGGTACCAGCCCCAGCATTTT. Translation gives CASSKSAQEGYQPQHF.

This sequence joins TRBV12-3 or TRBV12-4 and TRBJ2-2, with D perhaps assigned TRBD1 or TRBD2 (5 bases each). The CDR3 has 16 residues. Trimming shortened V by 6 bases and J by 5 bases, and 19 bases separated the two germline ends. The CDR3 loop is CASSPHVGVVTGELFF. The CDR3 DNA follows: TGTGCCAGCAGCCCCCACGTGGGGGTCGTGACCGGGGAGCTGTTTTTT.

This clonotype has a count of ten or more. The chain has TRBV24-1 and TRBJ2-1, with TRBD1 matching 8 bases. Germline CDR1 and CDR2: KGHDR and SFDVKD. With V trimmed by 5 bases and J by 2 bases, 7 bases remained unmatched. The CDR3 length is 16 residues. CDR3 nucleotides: TGTGCCACCAGTGCGGGAAGCAGGGGGCCCTACAATGAGCAGTTCTTC. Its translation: CATSAGSRGPYNEQFF.

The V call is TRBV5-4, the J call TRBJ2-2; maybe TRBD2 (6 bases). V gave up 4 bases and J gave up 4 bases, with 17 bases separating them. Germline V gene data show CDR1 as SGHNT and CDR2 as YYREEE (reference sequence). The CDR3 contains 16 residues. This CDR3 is CASSIGPIAVTGELFF. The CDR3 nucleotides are TGTGCCAGCAGCATTGGCCCGATAGCGGTCACCGGGGAGCTGTTTTTT.